The rows below give T cell receptor beta chains drawn from one sample of a study of blood T cells in healthy people across ages. TCRdb recomputed calls from the 5' RACE reads with MiXCR, one row per CDR3 protein. The sample contains some 1.7 million distinct CDR3 sequences, approximately 28% of which appear only once. Specimen: blood. The receptor set was obtained from a woman aged 30 to 39 in good health. Each CDR3 is given with its conserved first and last residue. A D gene is named only where the DNA matches it firmly. Only part of the rows carry a size: once, few, many, or a class if the clone is expanded.

d_call,v_call,clone_size,j_call,cdr3_aa,cdr3_nt
TRBD2,TRBV7-2,few,TRBJ2-3,CASRNGLRETSDTQYF,TGTGCCAGCAGAAACGGCCTGCGGGAGACCTCAGATACGCAGTATTTT
NA,TRBV12-3/TRBV12-4,NA,TRBJ1-1,CASSYKGDTEAFF,TGTGCCAGCAGCTACAAAGGGGACACTGAAGCTTTCTTT
TRBD1,TRBV20-1,many,TRBJ1-2,CSASEDRGGGYTF,TGCAGTGCTAGTGAGGACAGGGGGGGTGGCTACACCTTC
NA,TRBV29-1,NA,TRBJ1-5,CSVTDSLHQPQHF,TGCAGCGTTACTGACAGTCTTCATCAGCCCCAGCATTTT
NA,TRBV12-3/TRBV12-4,many,TRBJ1-2,CASSSRGLYYGYTF,TGTGCCAGCAGTTCGCGGGGGCTTTATTATGGCTACACCTTC
NA,TRBV7-9,many,TRBJ2-7,CASSFSLGGEQYF,TGTGCCAGCAGCTTCTCTTTGGGGGGCGAGCAGTACTTC
TRBD1,TRBV7-2,NA,TRBJ2-7,CASSDQGQIAYEQYF,TGTGCCAGCAGCGATCAGGGACAGATAGCCTACGAGCAGTACTTC
NA,TRBV5-1,few,TRBJ2-2,CASSFRVDGELFF,TGCGCCAGCAGCTTCAGGGTTGACGGGGAGCTGTTTTTT
TRBD1,TRBV5-4,many,TRBJ2-5,CASSPRDGTEQETQYF,TGTGCCAGCAGTCCTAGAGACGGGACAGAACAAGAGACCCAGTACTTC
TRBD1,TRBV24-1,once,TRBJ1-1,CATSQGAGTEAFF,TGTGCCACCAGCCAGGGGGCCGGCACTGAAGCTTTCTTT
NA,TRBV27,NA,TRBJ2-7,CASNNRGEEQYF,TGTGCCAGCAATAATAGGGGGGAGGAGCAGTACTTC
NA,TRBV12-3/TRBV12-4,NA,TRBJ2-7,CASSSNGRFEQYF,TGTGCCAGCAGTTCGAACGGCCGGTTCGAGCAGTACTTC
NA,TRBV12-3/TRBV12-4,NA,TRBJ1-1,CASRFPNGQLNTEAFF,TGTGCCAGCAGGTTCCCTAACGGGCAGTTGAACACTGAAGCTTTCTTT
NA,TRBV7-2,NA,TRBJ1-2,CASSPGRQANGYTF,TGTGCCAGCAGCCCGGGACGGCAGGCCAATGGCTACACCTTC
NA,TRBV29-1,NA,TRBJ1-2,CSVGVTRGCTF,TGCAGCGTTGGTGTTACCCGGGGCTGCACCTTC
NA,TRBV21-1,few,TRBJ1-1,CASRLAQGRPEAFF,TGTGCCAGCAGACTCGCTCAGGGGCGTCCTGAAGCTTTCTTT
NA,TRBV12-3/TRBV12-4,NA,TRBJ2-1,CASRGGGRGSYNEQFF,TGTGCCAGCCGCGGAGGGGGCAGGGGGTCCTACAATGAGCAGTTCTTC
NA,TRBV5-1,few,TRBJ2-3,CASSSRTQRSADTQYF,TGCGCCAGCAGCTCGAGAACTCAGCGGAGCGCAGATACGCAGTATTTT
NA,TRBV3-1,NA,TRBJ2-7,CASSPLTAGGPEDEQYF,TGTGCCAGCAGCCCCCTCACCGCCGGGGGGCCGGAGGACGAGCAGTACTTC
TRBD2,TRBV28,NA,TRBJ2-3,CASSLGLSSLDTQYF,TGTGCCAGCAGTTTGGGACTATCTAGCTTAGATACGCAGTATTTT
TRBD1,TRBV16,NA,TRBJ2-7,CASSLHRGQGAYEQYF,TGTGCCAGCAGCCTCCATAGAGGACAGGGGGCCTACGAGCAGTACTTC
TRBD2,TRBV7-6,few,TRBJ2-1,CASSGGLAGEGLFF,TGTGCCAGCAGCGGCGGACTAGCGGGAGAAGGACTGTTCTTC
NA,TRBV7-2,many,TRBJ1-2,CASSLPRDYGYTF,TGTGCCAGCAGCTTACCGAGGGACTATGGCTACACCTTC
NA,TRBV6-2/TRBV6-3,NA,TRBJ2-3,CASSSPFRGVFTDTQYF,TGTGCCAGCAGTTCGCCATTTCGCGGGGTCTTCACAGATACGCAGTATTTT
TRBD1,TRBV5-1,NA,TRBJ2-6,CASRQGGAPSGANVRTF,TGCGCCAGCAGACAGGGGGGCGCACCCTCTGGGGCCAACGTCCGGACTTTC
NA,TRBV6-2/TRBV6-3,many,TRBJ2-7,CASSPPIAANNYEQYF,TGTGCCAGCAGTCCCCCTATAGCGGCCAACAACTACGAGCAGTACTTC
NA,TRBV20-1,NA,TRBJ2-7,CGAEGTRRDEQYF,TGCGGGGCTGAAGGGACTCGGCGGGACGAGCAGTACTTC
NA,TRBV5-5,few,TRBJ2-5,CASSLLSVLQETQYF,TGCGCCAGCAGCTTGCTGTCAGTTCTCCAAGAGACCCAGTACTTC
NA,TRBV6-2/TRBV6-3,NA,TRBJ2-1,CASSYSVGGNNYNEQFF,TGTGCCAGCAGTTACTCTGTTGGGGGAAACAACTACAATGAGCAGTTCTTC
NA,TRBV14,NA,TRBJ1-2,CASSQRPGPRRYTF,TGTGCCAGCAGCCAGCGTCCGGGACCCCGGCGCTACACCTTC
TRBD2,TRBV2,NA,TRBJ2-2,CASGGDFIGGELFF,TGTGCCAGCGGGGGGGACTTTATTGGCGGGGAGCTGTTTTTT
NA,TRBV6-5,NA,TRBJ1-5,CASSRSSYSNQPQHF,TGTGCCAGCAGTCGCAGCTCTTATAGCAATCAGCCCCAGCATTTT
NA,TRBV5-6,many,TRBJ1-2,CASSLNGHGNYGYTF,TGTGCCAGCAGCTTGAACGGGCATGGTAACTATGGCTACACCTTC
NA,TRBV12-3/TRBV12-4,NA,TRBJ2-7,CASSPGFYNEQYF,TGTGCCAGCAGCCCCGGATTCTACAATGAGCAGTACTTC
NA,TRBV20-1,few,TRBJ2-5,CSARRGEQQETQYF,TGCAGTGCTAGGAGGGGGGAGCAGCAAGAGACCCAGTACTTC
NA,TRBV12-3/TRBV12-4,many,TRBJ1-4,CASSLGSREKLFF,TGTGCCAGCAGTTTAGGTTCCCGCGAAAAACTGTTTTTT
NA,TRBV20-1,NA,TRBJ2-1,CSAIRGRRINEQFF,TGCAGTGCTATTCGGGGGCGACGGATCAATGAGCAGTTCTTC
NA,TRBV20-1,NA,TRBJ2-7,CSARVPGRGAYEQYF,TGCAGTGCTAGAGTTCCCGGGCGGGGCGCCTACGAGCAGTACTTC
NA,TRBV20-1,few,TRBJ1-2,CSATRSGYTF,TGCAGTGCAACGAGGAGTGGCTACACCTTC
TRBD2,TRBV7-2,NA,TRBJ2-1,CASSYNPGTRRNEQFF,TGTGCCAGCAGTTATAACCCCGGGACTAGGCGGAATGAGCAGTTCTTC
NA,TRBV29-1,NA,TRBJ2-4,CSVEGPVYNEQYF,TGCAGCGTTGAGGGACCAGTGTACAATGAGCAGTACTTC